A selection of T cell receptor beta chains follows, all from one sample in a study of vaccination effects on CD4 cells after COVID-19. Libraries were prepared by immunoSEQ multiplex PCR; TCRdb keeps only in-frame clonotypes and omits some of them. The sample holds approximately 61,000 clones; approximately 72% are singletons and the top ten take about 4.5%. These receptors lack a known antigen. The input for sequencing was CD4+ T cells from PBMCs cultured without peptide, taken after COVID-19 vaccination. Source of these receptors: a human donor who received a COVID-19 vaccine. Each CDR3 is given with its conserved first and last residue. D genes are given only for firm matches. Size is omitted from some rows. Given values are once, few, many or a class for expanded clones.

CDR3aa | CDR3nt | v_gene | d_gene | j_gene | abundance
CASSPVLDTEAFF | TGTGCCAGCTCACCTGTCTTGGACACTGAAGCTTTCTTT | TRBV18 | . | TRBJ1-1 | .
CASSHGTAYEQYF | TGTGCCAGCAGCCATGGGACTGCCTACGAGCAGTACTTC | TRBV12-3/TRBV12-4 | . | TRBJ2-7 | .
CASSLALGETQYF | TGTGCCAGCAGCTTAGCGCTGGGAGAGACCCAGTACTTC | TRBV7-2 | . | TRBJ2-5 | .
CAISDGQGGRETQYF | TGTGCCATCAGCGACGGACAGGGAGGACGGGAGACCCAGTACTTC | TRBV10-3 | TRBD1 | TRBJ2-5 | .
CAWDRGFWRGGDEQFF | TGTGCCTGGGACCGGGGGTTTTGGCGGGGTGGGGATGAGCAGTTCTTC | TRBV30 | . | TRBJ2-1 | .
CASSLGWTGGRTEAFF | TGTGCCAGCAGCTTGGGATGGACAGGGGGAAGGACTGAAGCTTTCTTT | TRBV7-8 | TRBD1 | TRBJ1-1 | few
CAWSVAGETSYEQYF | TGTGCCTGGAGTGTGGCGGGGGAGACCTCCTACGAGCAGTACTTC | TRBV30 | TRBD2 | TRBJ2-7 | .
CASRDRAGEQYF | TGTGCCAGCAGGGACAGAGCTGGCGAGCAGTACTTC | TRBV28 | . | TRBJ2-7 | .
CASSLGGLAGEEQYF | TGTGCTAGCAGCTTAGGGGGACTAGCGGGAGAAGAGCAGTACTTC | TRBV7-7 | TRBD2 | TRBJ2-7 | .
CASSGHENIQYF | TGTGCCAGTAGCGGCCACGAAAACATTCAGTACTTC | TRBV7-9 | . | TRBJ2-4 | .
CASSLEGPYSTDTQYF | TGCGCCAGCAGCTTGGAGGGGCCTTACAGCACAGATACGCAGTATTTT | TRBV5-1 | . | TRBJ2-3 | .
CASSSDRGQAIANEQFF | TGTGCCAGCAGCTCGGACAGGGGGCAGGCGATCGCGAATGAGCAGTTCTTC | TRBV7-6 | TRBD1 | TRBJ2-1 | .
CASSLRGTGSYEQYF | TGTGCCAGCAGCCTGAGGGGGACAGGTTCCTACGAGCAGTACTTC | TRBV7-2 | TRBD1 | TRBJ2-7 | .
CASSQDRGPVDTQYF | TGCGCCAGCAGCCAAGATCGGGGCCCAGTAGATACGCAGTATTTT | TRBV4-3 | . | TRBJ2-3 | once
CASRASGSTYEQYF | TGTGCCAGCAGGGCTAGCGGGTCTACCTACGAGCAGTACTTC | TRBV11-3 | TRBD2 | TRBJ2-7 | .
CATSRVGRSGTEAFF | TGTGCCACCAGCAGAGTTGGGAGGTCCGGTACTGAAGCTTTCTTT | TRBV15 | . | TRBJ1-1 | .
CSAESSYEQYF | TGCAGCGCAGAGAGCTCCTACGAGCAGTACTTC | TRBV20-1 | . | TRBJ2-7 | once
CASSQVSLAGGDEDEQFF | TGTGCCAGCAGCCAAGTTAGTCTGGCGGGAGGGGATGAGGATGAGCAGTTCTTC | TRBV4-2 | TRBD2 | TRBJ2-1 | .
CASSSGERASLFF | TGTGCTAGCAGCTCAGGGGAGAGGGCGTCTCTGTTCTTC | TRBV7-7 | . | TRBJ2-1 | .
CASSYELTGGWDGYTF | TGTGCCAGCAGTTACGAACTTACCGGGGGTTGGGATGGCTACACCTTC | TRBV6-5 | . | TRBJ1-2 | few
CASSERRSNTGELFF | TGTGCCAGCAGTGAAAGGCGGTCCAACACCGGGGAGCTGTTTTTT | TRBV25-1 | . | TRBJ2-2 | few
CASSVAASGHYEQYF | TGTGCCAGCAGTGTGGCCGCGTCTGGACACTACGAGCAGTACTTC | TRBV6-4 | . | TRBJ2-7 | .
CASSSPLQGQRTKQYF | TGTGCCAGCAGTTCTCCACTCCAGGGACAGCGTACGAAGCAGTACTTC | TRBV28 | TRBD1 | TRBJ2-7 | .
CASSPAWGSQDGELFF | TGTGCCAGCAGCCCGGCTTGGGGTAGTCAGGACGGGGAGCTGTTTTTT | TRBV7-3 | . | TRBJ2-2 | many
CASRLYNSPLHF | TGTGCCAGCAGGCTCTATAATTCACCCCTCCACTTT | TRBV5-5 | . | TRBJ1-6 | .
CASSVSGNNEQFF | TGTGCCAGCAGCGTTTCCGGCAACAATGAGCAGTTCTTC | TRBV9 | . | TRBJ2-1 | once
CASSIHLNTEAFF | TGTGCCAGTAGTATACACCTGAACACTGAAGCTTTCTTT | TRBV19 | . | TRBJ1-1 | few
CASSWGRGSDEQYF | TGCGCCAGCAGCTGGGGCAGGGGATCCGACGAGCAGTACTTC | TRBV4-1 | . | TRBJ2-7 | once
CAWSGGNSNQPQHF | TGTGCCTGGAGTGGAGGGAATAGCAATCAGCCCCAGCATTTT | TRBV30 | . | TRBJ1-5 | .
CASSLGGPGVIRQFF | TGCGCCAGCAGCTTGGGGGGTCCAGGGGTTATTAGGCAGTTCTTC | TRBV5-1 | . | TRBJ2-1 | .
CASTQTGLPSYGYTF | TGTGCCAGCACCCAAACAGGGCTTCCTAGCTATGGCTACACCTTC | TRBV6-5 | . | TRBJ1-2 | .
CASSLTQGYSNQPQHF | TGTGCCAGCTCACTGACACAGGGCTATAGCAATCAGCCCCAGCATTTT | TRBV18 | . | TRBJ1-5 | .
CASRPDWGQNTGELFF | TGTGCCAGCAGACCCGATTGGGGCCAGAACACCGGGGAGCTGTTTTTT | TRBV27 | . | TRBJ2-2 | .
CASSPDRVGEQYF | TGTGCCAGCTCACCCGACAGGGTTGGGGAGCAGTACTTC | TRBV18 | TRBD1 | TRBJ2-7 | .
CASSYGAGGVYEQYF | TGTGCCAGCAGTTACGGAGCGGGAGGGGTCTACGAGCAGTACTTC | TRBV6-5 | TRBD2 | TRBJ2-7 | few
CAWSAGGYTF | TGTGCCTGGAGTGCTGGCGGCTACACCTTC | TRBV30 | . | TRBJ1-2 | .
CATSRDKGYEQYF | TGTGCCACCAGCAGAGATAAGGGCTACGAGCAGTACTTC | TRBV15 | . | TRBJ2-7 | .
CSVAGTGEIYGYTF | TGCAGCGTTGCCGGGACAGGGGAGATTTATGGCTACACCTTC | TRBV29-1 | TRBD1 | TRBJ1-2 | .
CASRVQANTGELFF | TGTGCCAGCAGGGTACAGGCGAACACCGGGGAGCTGTTTTTT | TRBV9 | . | TRBJ2-2 | .
CASRAGTGGNEQFF | TGTGCCAGCAGGGCCGGGACTGGAGGCAATGAGCAGTTCTTC | TRBV6-6 | . | TRBJ2-1 | .
CASSDLGIDTQYF | TGTGCCAGCAGTGATCTCGGGATTGATACGCAGTATTTT | TRBV2 | . | TRBJ2-3 | .
CASSPLAGGGETQYF | TGTGCCAGCAGCCCACTAGCGGGGGGAGGGGAGACCCAGTACTTC | TRBV7-3 | TRBD2 | TRBJ2-5 | once
CASRSTPGTDTQYF | TGCGCCAGCAGATCCACCCCCGGCACAGATACGCAGTATTTT | TRBV5-1 | . | TRBJ2-3 | few
CASSPGTGGMNTEAFF | TGTGCCAGCAGCCCAGGGACAGGGGGCATGAACACTGAAGCTTTCTTT | TRBV5-4 | TRBD1 | TRBJ1-1 | .
CASSELGSSYNSPLHF | TGTGCCAGCAGTGAATTGGGGAGCTCCTATAATTCACCCCTCCACTTT | TRBV2 | . | TRBJ1-6 | .
CASSPQGGTVATPLHF | TGCGCCAGCAGCCCCCAGGGAGGGACAGTCGCTACACCCCTCCACTTT | TRBV4-3 | TRBD1 | TRBJ1-6 | .
CSVTDRGNRQFF | TGCAGCGTCACCGATCGGGGGAATCGGCAGTTCTTC | TRBV29-1 | . | TRBJ2-1 | .
CASTGTANYGYTF | TGTGCCAGCACCGGGACAGCTAACTATGGCTACACCTTC | TRBV7-2 | TRBD1 | TRBJ1-2 | .
CSASVQGMLRDIQYF | TGCAGTGCTAGTGTCCAGGGTATGTTACGAGACATTCAGTACTTC | TRBV20-1 | . | TRBJ2-4 | .
CASSQDPPGSYNRGMTF | TGCGCCAGCAGCCAAGATCCCCCCGGATCCTACAACAGGGGGATGACCTTC | TRBV4-1 | TRBD1 | TRBJ1-2 | .
CASSRQGANGNTIYF | TGTGCCAGCAGCAGACAGGGGGCAAACGGAAACACCATATATTTT | TRBV25-1 | TRBD1 | TRBJ1-3 | .